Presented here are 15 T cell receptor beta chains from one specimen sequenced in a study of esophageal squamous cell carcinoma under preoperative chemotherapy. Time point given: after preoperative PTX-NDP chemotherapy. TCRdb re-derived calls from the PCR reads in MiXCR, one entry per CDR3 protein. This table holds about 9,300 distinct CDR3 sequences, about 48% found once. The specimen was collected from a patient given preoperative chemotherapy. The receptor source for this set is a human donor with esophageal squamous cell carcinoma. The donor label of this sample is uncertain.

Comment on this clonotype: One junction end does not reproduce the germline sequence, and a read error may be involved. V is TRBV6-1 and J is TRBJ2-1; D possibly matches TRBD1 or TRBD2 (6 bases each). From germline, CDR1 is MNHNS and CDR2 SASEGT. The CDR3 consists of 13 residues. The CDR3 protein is CASTGRTDGEQFF. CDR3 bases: TGTGCCAGCACAGGGAGGACAGACGGGGAGCAGTTTTTT.

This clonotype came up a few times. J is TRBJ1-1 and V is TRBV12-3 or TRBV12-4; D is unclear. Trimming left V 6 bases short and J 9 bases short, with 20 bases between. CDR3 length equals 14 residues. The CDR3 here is CASSSAALGRKAFF. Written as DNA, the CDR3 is TGTGCCAGCAGCTCGGCCGCGTTGGGTAGGAAAGCTTTCTTT.

CDR3 bases: TGTGCCAGCAGTCGGGGGGAGGTGCTAGCGTGGCAGTTCTTC. This sequence encodes CASSRGEVLAWQFF. J is TRBJ2-1 and V is TRBV25-1; 7 nucleotides align to TRBD2. The CDR3 length is 14 residues. The germline CDR1 and CDR2 sequences are MGHDK and SYGVNS. With 5 bases clipped from V and 12 bases from J, the junction kept 13 bases outside the gene matches.

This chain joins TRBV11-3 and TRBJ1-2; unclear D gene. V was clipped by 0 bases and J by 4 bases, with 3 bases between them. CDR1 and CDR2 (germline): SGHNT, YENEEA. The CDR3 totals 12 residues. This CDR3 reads CASSLDGYGYTF. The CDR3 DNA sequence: TGTGCCAGCAGCTTAGATGGCTATGGCTACACCTTC.

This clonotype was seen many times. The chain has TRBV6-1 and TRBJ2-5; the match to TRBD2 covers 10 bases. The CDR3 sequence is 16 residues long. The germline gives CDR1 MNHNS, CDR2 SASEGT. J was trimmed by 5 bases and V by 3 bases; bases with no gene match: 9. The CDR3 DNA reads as TGTGCCAGCAGTGACCCTCAGCGGGAGGGCGAGGAGACCCAGTACTTC. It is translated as CASSDPQREGEETQYF.

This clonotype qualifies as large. CDR3 region: CASSPRDGEETQFF. Written as DNA, the CDR3 is TGTGCCAGCAGTCCCCGGGACGGGGAAGAGACCCAGTTCTTC. The V gene is TRBV27, the J gene TRBJ2-1; the D gene could be TRBD1 or TRBD2 (5 bases each). CDR1 MNHEY and CDR2 SMNVEV come from the germline V gene (reference sequence). The CDR3 extends over 14 amino acids. V lost 5 bases to trimming and J lost 13 bases, with 21 bases between them.

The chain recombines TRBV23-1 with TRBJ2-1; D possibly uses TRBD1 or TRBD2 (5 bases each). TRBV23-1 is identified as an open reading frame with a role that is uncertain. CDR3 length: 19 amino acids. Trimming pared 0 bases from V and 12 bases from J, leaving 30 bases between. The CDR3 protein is CASSQSYGTEVRNSLGQFF. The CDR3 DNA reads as TGCGCCAGCAGTCAATCGTACGGGACGGAGGTGAGGAACTCCCTAGGGCAGTTCTTC.

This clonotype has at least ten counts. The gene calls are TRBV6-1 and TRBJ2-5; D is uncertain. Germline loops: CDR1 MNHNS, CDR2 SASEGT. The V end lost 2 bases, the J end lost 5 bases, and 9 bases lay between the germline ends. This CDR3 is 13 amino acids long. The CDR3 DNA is TGTGCCAGCAGTGAATCCCTGGAGGAGACCCAGTACTTC. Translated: CASSESLEETQYF.

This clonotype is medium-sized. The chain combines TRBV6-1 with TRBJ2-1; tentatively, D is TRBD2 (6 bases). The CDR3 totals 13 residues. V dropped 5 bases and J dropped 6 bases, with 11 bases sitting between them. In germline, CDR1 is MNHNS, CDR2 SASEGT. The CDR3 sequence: CASSPYGGNEQFF. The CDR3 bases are TGTGCCAGCAGTCCCTACGGGGGCAATGAGCAGTTCTTC.

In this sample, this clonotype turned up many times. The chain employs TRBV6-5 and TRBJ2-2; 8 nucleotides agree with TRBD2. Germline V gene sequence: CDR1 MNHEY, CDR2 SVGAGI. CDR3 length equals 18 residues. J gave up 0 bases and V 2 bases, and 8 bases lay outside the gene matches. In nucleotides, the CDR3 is TGTGCCAGCAGTTACGATCGACTAGCGCCCCCGAACACCGGGGAGCTGTTTTTT. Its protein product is CASSYDRLAPPNTGELFF.

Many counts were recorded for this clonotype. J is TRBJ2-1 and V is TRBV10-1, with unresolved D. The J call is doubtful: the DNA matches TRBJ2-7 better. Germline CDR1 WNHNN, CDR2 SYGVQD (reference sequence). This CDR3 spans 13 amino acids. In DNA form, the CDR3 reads TGCGCCAGCAGTGAGGACTGGTCGGATGAGCAGTACTTC. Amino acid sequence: CASSEDWSDEQYF.

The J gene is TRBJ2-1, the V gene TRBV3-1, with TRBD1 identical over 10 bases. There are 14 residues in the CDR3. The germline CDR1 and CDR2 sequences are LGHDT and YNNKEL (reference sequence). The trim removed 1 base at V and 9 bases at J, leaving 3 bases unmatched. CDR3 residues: CASSQGRTGGEQFF. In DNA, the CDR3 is TGTGCCAGCAGCCAAGGGAGGACAGGGGGTGAGCAGTTCTTC.

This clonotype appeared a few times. DNA of the CDR3: TGCGCCAGCAGCTTGGAACAGGGGGCGAGAACAGATACGCAGTATTTT. This gives the protein CASSLEQGARTDTQYF. The chain joins TRBV5-1 to TRBJ2-3; 9 nucleotides line up with TRBD1. Germline V gene lookup returns CDR1 SGHRS and CDR2 YFSETQ. CDR3 length: 16 residues. V lost 0 bases, J lost 3 bases, and 5 bases stayed unmatched.

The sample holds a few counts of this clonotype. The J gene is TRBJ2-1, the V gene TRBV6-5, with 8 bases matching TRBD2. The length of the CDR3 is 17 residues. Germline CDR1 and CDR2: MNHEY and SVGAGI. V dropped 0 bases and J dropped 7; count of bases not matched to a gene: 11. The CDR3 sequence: CASSYSTGRATRNEQFF. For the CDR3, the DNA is TGTGCCAGCAGTTACTCGACCGGGAGGGCCACAAGAAATGAGCAGTTCTTC.

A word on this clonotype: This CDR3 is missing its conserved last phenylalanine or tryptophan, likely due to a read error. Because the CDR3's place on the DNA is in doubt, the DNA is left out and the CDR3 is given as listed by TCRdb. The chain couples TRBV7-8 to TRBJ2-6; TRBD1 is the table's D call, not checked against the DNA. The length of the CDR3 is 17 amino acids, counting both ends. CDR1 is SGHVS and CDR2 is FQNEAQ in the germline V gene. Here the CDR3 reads CASSLATPEKGEQYFGA.